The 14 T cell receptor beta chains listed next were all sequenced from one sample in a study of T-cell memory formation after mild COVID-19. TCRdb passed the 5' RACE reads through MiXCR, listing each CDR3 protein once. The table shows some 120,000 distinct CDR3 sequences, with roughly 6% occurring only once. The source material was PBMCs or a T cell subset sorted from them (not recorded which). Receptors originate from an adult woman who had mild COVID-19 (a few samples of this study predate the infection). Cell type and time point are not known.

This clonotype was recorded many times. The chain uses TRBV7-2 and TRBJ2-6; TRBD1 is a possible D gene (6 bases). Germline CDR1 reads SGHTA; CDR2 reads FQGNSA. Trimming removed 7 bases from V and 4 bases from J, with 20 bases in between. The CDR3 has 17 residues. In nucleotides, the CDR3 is TGTGCCAGCATAGGGGGACAAGGCCTAAGGGGGGCCAACGTCCTGACTTTC. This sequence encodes CASIGGQGLRGANVLTF.

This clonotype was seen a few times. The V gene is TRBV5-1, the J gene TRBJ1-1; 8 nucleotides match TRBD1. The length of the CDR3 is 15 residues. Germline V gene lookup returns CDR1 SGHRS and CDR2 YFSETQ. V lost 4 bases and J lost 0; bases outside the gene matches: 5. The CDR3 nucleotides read TGCGCCAGCAGCATTACAGGGGGGATGAACACTGAAGCTTTCTTT. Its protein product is CASSITGGMNTEAFF.

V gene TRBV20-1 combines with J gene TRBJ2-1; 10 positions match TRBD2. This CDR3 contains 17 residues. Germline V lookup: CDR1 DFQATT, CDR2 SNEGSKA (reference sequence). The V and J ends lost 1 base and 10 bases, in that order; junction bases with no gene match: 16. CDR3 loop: CSARVSSGGADLKEQFF. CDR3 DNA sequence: TGCAGTGCTAGAGTAAGCAGCGGGGGGGCCGACCTCAAGGAGCAGTTCTTC.

The CDR3 DNA follows: TGCGCCAGCAGCCCAGCACCTAGCGGGGGGTCAGATACGCAGTATTTT. Protein: CASSPAPSGGSDTQYF. The chain recombines TRBV5-1 with TRBJ2-3; 11 bases fit TRBD2. The CDR3 has 16 amino acids. The V gene end was trimmed by 4 bases and the J gene end by 4 bases; junction bases not matched to a gene: 8. Germline values: CDR1 SGHRS, CDR2 YFSETQ.

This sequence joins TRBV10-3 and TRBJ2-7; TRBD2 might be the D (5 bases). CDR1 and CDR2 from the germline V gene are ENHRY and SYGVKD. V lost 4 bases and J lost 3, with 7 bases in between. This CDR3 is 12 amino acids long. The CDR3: CAISGGSYEQYF. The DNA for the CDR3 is TGTGCCATCAGTGGAGGGAGCTACGAGCAGTACTTC.

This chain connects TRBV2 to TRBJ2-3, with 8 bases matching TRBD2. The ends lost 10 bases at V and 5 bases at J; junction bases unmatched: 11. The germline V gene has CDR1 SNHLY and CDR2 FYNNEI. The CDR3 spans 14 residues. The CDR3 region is CAITAGGRGDTQYF. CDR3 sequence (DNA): TGTGCCATAACGGCGGGGGGCCGGGGAGATACGCAGTATTTT.

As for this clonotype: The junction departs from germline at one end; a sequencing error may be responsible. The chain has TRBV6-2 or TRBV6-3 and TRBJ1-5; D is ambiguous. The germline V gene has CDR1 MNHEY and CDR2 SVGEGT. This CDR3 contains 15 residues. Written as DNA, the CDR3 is TGTGCCAGCAGAGACTGGAGAGTCGGCAATCAGCCCCAGCAATTT. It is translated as CASRDWRVGNQPQQF.

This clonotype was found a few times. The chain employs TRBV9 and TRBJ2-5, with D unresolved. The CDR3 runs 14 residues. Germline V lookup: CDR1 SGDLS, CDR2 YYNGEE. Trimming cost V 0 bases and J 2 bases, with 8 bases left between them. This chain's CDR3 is CASSVGTIQETQYF. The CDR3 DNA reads TGTGCCAGCAGCGTAGGGACGATTCAAGAGACCCAGTACTTC.

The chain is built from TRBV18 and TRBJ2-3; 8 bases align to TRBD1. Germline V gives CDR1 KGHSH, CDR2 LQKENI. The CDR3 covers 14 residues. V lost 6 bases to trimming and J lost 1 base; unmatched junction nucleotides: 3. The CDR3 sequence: CASSEGQGTDTQYF. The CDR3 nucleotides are TGTGCCAGCTCCGAGGGACAGGGCACAGATACGCAGTATTTT.

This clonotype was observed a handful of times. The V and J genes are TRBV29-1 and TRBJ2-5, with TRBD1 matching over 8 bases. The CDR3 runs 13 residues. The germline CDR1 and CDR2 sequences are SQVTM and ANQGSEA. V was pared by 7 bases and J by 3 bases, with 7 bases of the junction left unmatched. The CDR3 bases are TGCAGCGGCCTTCCGGGACAGGAAGAGACCCAGTACTTC. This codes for CSGLPGQEETQYF.

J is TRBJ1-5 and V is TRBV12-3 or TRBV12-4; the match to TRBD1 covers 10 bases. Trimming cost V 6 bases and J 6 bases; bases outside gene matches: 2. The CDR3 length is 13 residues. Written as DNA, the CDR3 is TGTGCCAGCAGGGGACAGGGGAGTCAGCCCCAGCATTTT. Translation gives CASRGQGSQPQHF.

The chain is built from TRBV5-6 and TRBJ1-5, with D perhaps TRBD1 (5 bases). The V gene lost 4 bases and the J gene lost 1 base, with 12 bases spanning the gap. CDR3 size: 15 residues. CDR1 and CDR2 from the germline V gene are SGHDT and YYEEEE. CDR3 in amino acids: CASSREGTSNQPQHF. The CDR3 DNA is TGTGCCAGCAGCCGGGAGGGGACGAGCAATCAGCCCCAGCATTTT.

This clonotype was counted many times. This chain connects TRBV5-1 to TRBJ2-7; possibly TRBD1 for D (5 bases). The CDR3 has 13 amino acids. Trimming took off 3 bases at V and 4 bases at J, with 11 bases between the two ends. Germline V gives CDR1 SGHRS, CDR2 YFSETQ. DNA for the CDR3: TGCGCCAGCAGCTGGAACGACAGATACGAGCAGTACTTC. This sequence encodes CASSWNDRYEQYF.

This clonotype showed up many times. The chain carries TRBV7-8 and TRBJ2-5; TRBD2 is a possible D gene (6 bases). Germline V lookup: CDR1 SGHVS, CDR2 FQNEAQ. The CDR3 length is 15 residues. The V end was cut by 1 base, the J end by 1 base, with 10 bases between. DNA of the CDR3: TGTGCCAGCAGCTTAGAAGAGCGGGCCCAAGAGACCCAGTACTTC. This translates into CASSLEERAQETQYF.